This T cell receptor beta chain stems from a study of T cells in Graves' hyperthyroidism and ophthalmopathy. Whole-study results and caveats: Ophthalmopathy could be told apart from stable hyperthyroidism with a 13 V-J model. The model made its ophthalmopathy prediction, and onset followed a median roughly six months later.

Uncontrolled infection, other autoimmune disease, pregnancy and lactation each barred patients from inclusion. A remark on this clonotype: Its antigen is not known.

CDR1 and CDR2 (germline): LNHDA, SQIVND (reference sequence). The CDR3 is 13 amino acids. Amplified regions were TCR beta CDR3 sequences from RNA transcripts. HTBI primers were used for first-round RT-PCR of the TCR CDR3. TCRdb reprocessed the multiplex PCR reads via MiXCR and lists one record per CDR3 protein. Among more than 500,000 distinct CDR3 sequences, around 15% were seen once, and the ten largest hold 3% to 4%. The clonotype originates from a woman in her twenties or thirties with Graves' hyperthyroidism. Sequencing input: blood. V gene TRBV19 combines with J gene TRBJ1-4; 8 bases agree with TRBD1. The CDR3 sequence is CATSGGRGEKLFF. The CDR3 nucleotides are TGTGCAACCTCAGGGGGCCGAGGAGAAAAACTGTTTTTT.